This T cell receptor (beta chain) was profiled in a study of blood T cells in healthy people across ages. Overall study results and limits: The study found more naive CD4+ cells and higher diversity in long-lived than aged donors.

Trimming stripped 4 bases from V and 7 bases from J, with 13 bases between. The CDR3 runs to 14 residues. Turning to this clonotype: Its specificity is not known.

A second PCR, run for about 7 to 11 cycles, used a sample-barcoded 5' primer plus a J-beta primer mix. Using its own MiXCR run on the 5' RACE reads, TCRdb lists one record per CDR3 protein. Here the sample spans over 950,000 distinct CDR3 sequences, under 40% being singletons. The source material was blood. This rearrangement joins TRBV12-3 or TRBV12-4 to TRBJ1-4; no clear D. This receptor was obtained from a man in his late teens or twenties in good health. The CDR3 DNA follows: TGTGCCAGCAGTTCGGATCCCCCGGGTGAAAAACTGTTTTTT. Translation: CASSSDPPGEKLFF.